Presented here are 15 T cell receptor beta chains from one specimen sequenced in a study of graft-versus-host responses after intestinal transplantation. The method was immunoSEQ multiplex PCR; TCRdb's version includes in-frame clones alone and lacks a portion of them. The sample comprises around 1,800 clones, about nine tenths of which are singletons, and 6% to 8% rests with the top ten. Investigators treated the graft tissue so that it released intraepithelial and lamina propria lymphocytes. Source: ileum tissue, taken 350 to 400 days after intestinal transplantation. These receptor sequences come from a human patient who received an intestinal transplant, so some T cells may come from the graft donor.

This clone has more than one count but fewer than ten. V gene TRBV7-6 combines with J gene TRBJ2-1; TRBD1 matches 8 bases. Germline loops: CDR1 SGHVS, CDR2 FNYEAQ. This CDR3 spans 14 amino acids. V was clipped by 5 bases and J by 3 bases; unmatched bases: 3. The CDR3 loop reads CASSPQGGYNEQFF. For the CDR3, the DNA is TGTGCCAGCAGCCCACAGGGGGGCTACAATGAGCAGTTCTTC.

The chain is built from TRBV4-1 and TRBJ2-5; either TRBD1 or TRBD2 may fit D (6 bases each). The V end lost 0 bases, the J end lost 4 bases, and 15 bases lay between the germline ends. Germline CDR1 is MGHRA and CDR2 is YSYEKL. CDR3 length: 16 residues. The CDR3 nucleotides read TGCGCCAGCAGCCAAGATGGAGGGGGTATGGTAGAGACCCAGTACTTC. Translating gives CASSQDGGGMVETQYF.

The chain combines TRBV18 with TRBJ2-3; 8 bases match TRBD2. The V and J ends lost 0 bases and 3 bases, in that order; junction bases with no gene match: 14. This CDR3 is 19 amino acids long. Germline loops: CDR1 KGHSH, CDR2 LQKENI. This CDR3 reads CASSPPFAGGLGETDTQYF. The CDR3 bases are TGTGCCAGCTCACCACCATTCGCGGGAGGCCTCGGGGAAACAGATACGCAGTATTTT.

This clone has just one count. One end of the junction is discordant with germline, which a read error may explain. The rearrangement joins TRBV6-4 to TRBJ2-1; no clear D. The CDR3 length is 15 residues. The germline V gene has CDR1 MRHNA and CDR2 SNTAGT. CDR3 in amino acids: CASSDSEAPYDEQFF. The CDR3 DNA reads as TGTGCCAGCAGTGACTCTGAGGCCCCCTACGATGAGCAGTTCTTC.

V and J are TRBV5-1 and TRBJ2-2; TRBD1 agrees at 7 bases. The V segment lost 0 bases and the J segment 7 bases; nucleotides outside the gene matches: 9. The CDR3 consists of 16 residues. CDR1 SGHRS and CDR2 YFSETQ come from the germline V gene. CDR3: CASSLAAAGGNGELFF. The CDR3 DNA reads as TGCGCCAGCAGCTTGGCCGCGGCAGGGGGTAACGGGGAGCTGTTTTTT.

The V and J genes are TRBV28 and TRBJ1-6; D is unresolved. Trimming pared 7 bases from V and 15 bases from J, leaving 16 bases between. The germline gives CDR1 MDHEN, CDR2 SYDVKM. The CDR3 totals 12 residues. The CDR3 region is CASNSVRMRLHF. The CDR3 DNA reads TGTGCCAGCAATAGTGTTAGGATGCGCCTCCACTTT.

The CDR3 protein is CASTLSPGQGAIRPQHF. Written as DNA, the CDR3 is TGTGCCAGTACCCTATCGCCGGGACAGGGGGCTATTAGGCCCCAGCATTTT. The genes are TRBV19 and TRBJ1-5, with 12 bases lining up with TRBD1. The CDR3 sequence is 17 residues long. Germline V gene lookup returns CDR1 LNHDA and CDR2 SQIVND (reference sequence). Trimming cost V 7 bases and J 9 bases; bases outside gene matches: 16.

The rearrangement uses TRBV2 and TRBJ2-3; no clear D. Trimming cost V 4 bases and J 1 base, with 18 bases left between them. Germline V gene lookup returns CDR1 SNHLY and CDR2 FYNNEI. The CDR3 contains 17 residues. CDR3 DNA: TGTGCCAGCAGTGCACCCCCCGCTCTTGCCCGCACAGATACGCAGTATTTT. Protein sequence: CASSAPPALARTDTQYF.

The chain uses TRBV2 and TRBJ1-1; D is unresolved. V lost 4 bases to trimming and J lost 7 bases, with 10 bases between them. This CDR3 contains 12 residues. Germline V lookup: CDR1 SNHLY, CDR2 FYNNEI. The CDR3 nucleotides read TGTGCCAGCAGTGTGGATGGGGTTGAAGCTTTCTTT. Its translation is CASSVDGVEAFF.

V is TRBV6-1 and J is TRBJ2-7, with 7 bases identical to TRBD1. This CDR3 region has 14 residues. With V trimmed by 1 base and J by 0 bases, 0 bases remained unmatched. Per germline, CDR1 MNHNS and CDR2 SASEGT. The CDR3 reads CASSEGDSSYEQYF. The CDR3 DNA follows: TGTGCCAGCAGTGAAGGGGACAGCTCCTACGAGCAGTACTTC.

V and J are TRBV5-1 and TRBJ2-1; D not certain. V was clipped by 0 bases and J by 8 bases, with 12 bases between them. Germline CDR1 and CDR2: SGHRS and YFSETQ. The CDR3 loop spans 14 amino acids. CDR3 protein: CASSLARPHDEQFF. The CDR3 bases are TGCGCCAGCAGCTTGGCCCGGCCGCACGATGAGCAGTTCTTC.

This chain joins TRBV7-3 and TRBJ1-3; 7 bases line up with TRBD1. In germline, CDR1 is SGHTA, CDR2 FQGTGA. There are 15 residues in the CDR3. V lost 6 bases, J lost 3 bases, and 8 bases stayed unmatched. The CDR3 here is CASSFQGGYGNTIYF. CDR3 nucleotide sequence: TGTGCCAGCAGTTTCCAAGGGGGCTATGGAAACACCATATATTTT.

The table lists this clone with a count of one. This rearrangement joins TRBV11-2 to TRBJ2-3, with D maybe TRBD2 (6 bases). This CDR3 comprises 16 residues. V was pared by 0 bases and J by 1 base, with 11 bases between. CDR1 SGHAT and CDR2 FQNNGV come from the germline V gene. The CDR3 bases are TGTGCCAGCAGCTTAGATCTGGGGACTGGCACAGATACGCAGTATTTT. As protein: CASSLDLGTGTDTQYF.

In its sample, this clone was seen a few times. Other DNA sequences within the sample encode an identical CDR3. V and J are TRBV27 and TRBJ2-5; D is undetermined. Between the trimmed V and J ends, which lost 2 bases and 2 bases, there was a span of 6 bases. CDR3 size: 13 residues. Per germline, CDR1 MNHEY and CDR2 SMNVEV (reference sequence). DNA for the CDR3: TGTGCCAGCAGTTTAGGCAGACAAGAGACCCAGTACTTC. Amino acid sequence: CASSLGRQETQYF.

This chain uses TRBV2 with TRBJ1-5; 8 bases agree with TRBD1. The J segment lost 5 bases and the V segment lost 8 bases, leaving 8 bases of the junction unmatched. This CDR3 region has 14 residues. The germline V gene has CDR1 SNHLY and CDR2 FYNNEI. CDR3 DNA sequence: TGTGCCAGCTCATTCAGGGGGCGAGATCAGCCCCAGCATTTT. As protein: CASSFRGRDQPQHF.